This T cell receptor (beta chain) was profiled in a study of spatial heterogeneity in lung cancer. Overall study context: Within raw reads, each unique TCR and UMI combination appeared on average more than ten times.

Each molecule of TCR cDNA was tagged with one unique molecular identifier. Each CDR3 protein is one row after TCRdb ran MiXCR on the 5' RACE reads. The sample carries thousands of distinct CDR3 sequences, more than 6% recorded once. CDR1 is SSHAT and CDR2 is FNYEAQ in the germline V gene (reference sequence). CDR3 length: 13 residues. V was clipped by 5 bases and J by 1 base, with 8 bases between them. This clonotype is judged medium-sized. Little can be read into the size of this beta chain, an off-target read in a library designed for alpha chains. Time point reported: sample taken at primary tumor resection. Researchers sequenced whole RNA taken from tumor, nontumor lung or frozen PBMC without sorting. The donors were about 72 patients with non-small cell lung cancer that was early-stage and untreated.

The chain carries TRBV7-7 and TRBJ2-5, with D perhaps assigned TRBD1 or TRBD2 (5 bases each). This receptor was obtained from a male donor with early-stage non-small cell lung cancer. The source material was PBMCs, sampled at surgery. For the CDR3, the DNA is TGTGCCAGCAGCGGGACGCCCCAAGAGACCCAGTACTTC. Translating it yields CASSGTPQETQYF.